The clone carrying this T cell receptor beta chain occurred a few times. Antigen: not known. This sample stems from a study of cytomegalovirus exposure and HLA in healthy donors. The study, taken as a whole, reports: Confirmation was obtained in vitro that a few CMV-associated chains are specific for CMV antigens. Subsequent analysis found a tendency for first-cohort TCR clusters to co-occur within the 120 or so validation repertoires. Across donors, most TCRs were seen rarely, yet some public ones were widespread.

Profiled with immunoSEQ multiplex PCR; TCRdb holds only in-frame clones, not every one. This sample carries roughly 220,000 clones, approximately 83% of them seen once, and the ten largest clones take over 12%. Separate from the 666-subject first cohort, the roughly 120-subject validation cohort was the one that the donors belonged to. Sequenced material: PBMCs. This TCR was sampled from a young woman in good health and CMV-seropositive.

The chain's CDR3 is CASSFIGETQYF. The CDR3 nucleotides read TGTGCCAGCAGCTTCATCGGAGAGACCCAGTACTTC. The rearrangement uses TRBV7-3 and TRBJ2-5, with D unresolved. V was clipped by 3 bases and J by 4 bases, with 6 bases between them. The germline V gene has CDR1 SGHTA and CDR2 FQGTGA. The CDR3 runs 12 residues.